This T cell receptor (beta chain) was captured in a study of cytomegalovirus exposure and HLA in healthy donors. The CDR3 runs to 16 residues. After removal of 7 bases from V and 4 bases from J, the junction contained 11 bases not matched to a gene. Germline lookup yields CDR1 SQVTM and CDR2 ANQGSEA. PCR was performed using 60 Vbeta and 13 Jbeta primers. Method: immunoSEQ multiplex PCR; TCRdb's copy keeps in-frame clones and lacks some. Of about 83,000 clones in the sample, roughly 79% were seen once. Study-level points and caveats: Clonal expansion was found to be greater in HLA-associated TCR beta chains than in equally common others in a later analysis. An analysis that came later showed most CMV-associated TCR beta chains appearing HLA-restricted. Sequence variants that were highly shared formed a cluster that was likely a sequencing artifact. In vitro assays verified that three CMV-associated chains recognized CMV antigens specifically.

Comment on this clone: The antigen is undetermined.

The rearrangement uses TRBV29-1 and TRBJ2-3, with 13 bases identical to TRBD2. Input material: PBMCs. This TCR derives from a woman in her twenties or thirties in good health and CMV-seronegative. CDR3 region: CSAARTSGRGADTQYF. The CDR3 nucleotides read TGCAGCGCCGCTAGGACTAGCGGGAGAGGTGCAGATACGCAGTATTTT.